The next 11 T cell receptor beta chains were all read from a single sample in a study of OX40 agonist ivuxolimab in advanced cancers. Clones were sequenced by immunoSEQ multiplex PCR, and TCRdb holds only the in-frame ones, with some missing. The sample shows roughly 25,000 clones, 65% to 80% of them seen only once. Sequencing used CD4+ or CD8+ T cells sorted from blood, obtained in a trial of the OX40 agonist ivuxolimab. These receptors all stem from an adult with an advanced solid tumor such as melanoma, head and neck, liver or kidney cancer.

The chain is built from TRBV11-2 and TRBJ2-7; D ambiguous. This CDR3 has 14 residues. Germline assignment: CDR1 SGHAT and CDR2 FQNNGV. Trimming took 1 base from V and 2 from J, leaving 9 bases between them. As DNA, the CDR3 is TGTGCCAGCAGCTTAGTCATGCAGACCTACGAGCAGTACTTC. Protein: CASSLVMQTYEQYF.

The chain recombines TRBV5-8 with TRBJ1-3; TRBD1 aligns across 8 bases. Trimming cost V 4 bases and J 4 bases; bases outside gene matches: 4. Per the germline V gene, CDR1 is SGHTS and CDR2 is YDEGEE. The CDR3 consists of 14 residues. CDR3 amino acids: CASSLDRGGNTIYF. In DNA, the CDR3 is TGTGCCAGCAGCCTAGACAGGGGCGGAAACACCATATATTTT.

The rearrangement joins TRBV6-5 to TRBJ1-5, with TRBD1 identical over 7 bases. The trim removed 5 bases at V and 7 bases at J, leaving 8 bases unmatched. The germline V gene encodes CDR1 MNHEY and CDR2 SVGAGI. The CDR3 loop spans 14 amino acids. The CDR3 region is CASSPTGEEQPQHF. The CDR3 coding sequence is TGTGCCAGCAGTCCTACAGGGGAAGAGCAGCCCCAGCATTTT.

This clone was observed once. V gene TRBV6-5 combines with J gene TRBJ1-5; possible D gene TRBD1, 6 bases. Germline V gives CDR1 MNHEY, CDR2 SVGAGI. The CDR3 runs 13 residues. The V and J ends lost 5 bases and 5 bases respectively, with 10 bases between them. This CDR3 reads CASSRDTYQPQHF. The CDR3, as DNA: TGTGCCAGCAGTCGGGACACTTATCAGCCCCAGCATTTT.

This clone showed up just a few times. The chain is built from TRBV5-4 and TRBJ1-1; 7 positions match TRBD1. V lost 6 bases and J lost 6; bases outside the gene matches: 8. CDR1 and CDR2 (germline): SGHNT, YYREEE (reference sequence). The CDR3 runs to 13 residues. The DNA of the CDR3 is TGTGCCAGCAACGAAGGGGGCGGGCCTGAAGCTTTCTTT. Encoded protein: CASNEGGGPEAFF.

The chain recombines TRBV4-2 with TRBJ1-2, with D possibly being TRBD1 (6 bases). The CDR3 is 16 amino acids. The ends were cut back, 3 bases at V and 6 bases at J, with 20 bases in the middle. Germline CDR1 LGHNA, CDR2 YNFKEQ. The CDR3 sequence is CASSHPMGALGNGYTF. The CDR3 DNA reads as TGTGCCAGCAGCCATCCCATGGGGGCCCTCGGGAATGGCTACACCTTC.

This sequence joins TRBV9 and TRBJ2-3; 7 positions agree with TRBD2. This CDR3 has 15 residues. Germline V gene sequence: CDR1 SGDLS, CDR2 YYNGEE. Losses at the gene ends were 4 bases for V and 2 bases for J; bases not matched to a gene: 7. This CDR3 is CASSPFGDYTDTQYF. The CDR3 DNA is TGTGCCAGCAGCCCATTTGGGGACTACACAGATACGCAGTATTTT.

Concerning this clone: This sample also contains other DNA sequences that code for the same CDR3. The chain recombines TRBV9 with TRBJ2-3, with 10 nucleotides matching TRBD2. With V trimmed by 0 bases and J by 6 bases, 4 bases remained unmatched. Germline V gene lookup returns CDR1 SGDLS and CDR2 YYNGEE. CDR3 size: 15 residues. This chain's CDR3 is CASSVVDSGGDTQYF. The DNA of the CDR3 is TGTGCCAGCAGCGTAGTGGATAGCGGGGGGGATACGCAGTATTTT.

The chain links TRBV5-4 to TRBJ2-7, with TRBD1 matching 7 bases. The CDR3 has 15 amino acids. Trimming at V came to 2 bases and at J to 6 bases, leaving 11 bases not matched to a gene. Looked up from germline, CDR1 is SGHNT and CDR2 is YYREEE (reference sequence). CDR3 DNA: TGTGCCAGCAGCTTTTTAGGGGGCGGCGCGGGCGAGCAGTACTTC. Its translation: CASSFLGGGAGEQYF.

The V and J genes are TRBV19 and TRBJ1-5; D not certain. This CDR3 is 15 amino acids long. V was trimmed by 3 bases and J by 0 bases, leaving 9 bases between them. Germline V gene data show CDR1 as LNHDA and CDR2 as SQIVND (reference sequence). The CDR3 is CASSMLGRSNQPQHF. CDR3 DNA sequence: TGTGCCAGTAGTATGTTAGGACGTAGCAATCAGCCCCAGCATTTT.

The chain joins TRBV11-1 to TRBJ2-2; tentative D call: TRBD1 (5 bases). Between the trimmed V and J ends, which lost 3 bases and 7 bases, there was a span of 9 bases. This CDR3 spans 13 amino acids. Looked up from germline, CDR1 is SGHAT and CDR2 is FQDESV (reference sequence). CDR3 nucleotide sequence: TGTGCCAGCAGCTTGTCAGGGAACGGGGAGCTGTTTTTT. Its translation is CASSLSGNGELFF.